These T cell receptor beta chains were read from a single sample in a study of OX40 agonist ivuxolimab in advanced cancers. Method: immunoSEQ multiplex PCR; TCRdb's copy keeps in-frame clones and lacks some. The repertoire holds 70,000 or so clones, with around 83% as singletons. The sample consisted of CD4+ or CD8+ T cells sorted from blood, taken in a trial of the OX40 agonist ivuxolimab. The receptors here all came from an adult with an advanced solid tumor such as melanoma, head and neck, liver or kidney cancer. The conserved cysteine and the conserved F or W are not part of the CDR3 here.

TRBV14	ASSQEKRGDTQY
TRBV28	ASTFLRGSGADTQY
TRBV9	ASSSHTEAF
TRBV6-1	ASSEKVGQLGSYEQY
TRBV7-2	ASSLEGNYGYT
TRBV5-1	ASSLAAQLNTGELF
TRBV19	ASFPGQGRGSNQPQH
TRBV2	ASRLTSGGADEQF
TRBV7-2	ASSLGRDRAAGNTIY
TRBV6-1	ASNPGSEETQY
TRBV5-1	ASSFYRASNTGELF
TRBV5-4	ASSLGGGGSYNEQF
TRBV5-4	ASSLTTGTGELF
TRBV28	ASSSAGTSDTYEQY
TRBV5-4	ASSFSQGLYT
TRBV6-6	ASSFAGGYT
TRBV12-2	ASRFQQDSGTGVESSHGYT
TRBV7-8	ASSSTSGGYNEQF
TRBV29-1	SVRDRALTDTQY
TRBV5-1	ASTPAGTGNTEAF
TRBV15	ATSRDPQDGEQY
TRBV18	ASSPDTAGAYNEQF
TRBV2	ASSKAGGPYTGELF
TRBV5-1	ASSFNLQGPEAF
TRBV2	ASSYPRSSYEQY
TRBV5-1	ASSPEGSYGYT
TRBV18	ASSPREQYANTGELF
TRBV19	ASSRGGSGTEAF
TRBV30	AWSYGGGDSTAF
TRBV6-5	ASSSTPGRGNQPQH
TRBV9	ASSVFSGSDTGELF
TRBV4-2	ASSQEGPRAGGYNEQF
TRBV19	ASSGDRGSGGYT
TRBV28	ASSSTLDIQY
TRBV19	ASSNRQDHSNQPQH
TRBV10-3	AISEAGQNNQPQH
TRBV7-2	ASSLRQGTEAF
TRBV5-1	ASSPNQGATNYGYT
TRBV7-3	ASSFGTSGGNEQF
TRBV6-1	ASSAQGNQPQH
TRBV11-1	ASSFGNSGANVLT
TRBV25-1	ASSAGRGDTQY
TRBV12-5	ASGLDRVGYGNQPQH
TRBV11-2	ASSPRYGLAGVGQF
TRBV25-1	ASSVPFGAQY
TRBV18	ASSSDPSPGDTQY
TRBV9	ASSREVGDNEKLF
TRBV19	ASSINMVEAPGGYT
TRBV6-5	ASSSRAGQPQH
TRBV5-6	ASSLGRKGYT